The present TCR beta chain was sequenced within a study of T cell repertoires in aging, cancer and after chemotherapy. TCR beta rearrangements were amplified from peripheral blood genomic DNA. CDR1 is SEHNR and CDR2 is FQNEAQ in the germline V gene (reference sequence). The CDR3 spans 18 residues. Trimming at V came to 2 bases and at J to 1 base, leaving 8 bases not matched to a gene. Study-wide findings and caveats: In healthy donors, age-related TCR diversity loss mainly reflected lost richness.

A mixed TRB-A/B primer pool amplified rearranged TRB by multiplex touch-down PCR. One entry per CDR3 protein results from TCRdb running MiXCR on the multiplex PCR reads. The sample has some 7,000 distinct CDR3 sequences, roughly 29% seen once. Regarding this clonotype: Antigen: not known.

The chain recombines TRBV7-9 with TRBJ2-3; 11 bases agree with TRBD2. Sequenced: blood. The TCR sequence derives from a human donor with a blood cancer. The donor label of this sample is uncertain. CDR3 loop: CASSLPRLAGSGTDTQYF. The CDR3 DNA reads as TGTGCCAGCAGCTTACCTAGACTAGCGGGGTCAGGCACAGATACGCAGTATTTT.